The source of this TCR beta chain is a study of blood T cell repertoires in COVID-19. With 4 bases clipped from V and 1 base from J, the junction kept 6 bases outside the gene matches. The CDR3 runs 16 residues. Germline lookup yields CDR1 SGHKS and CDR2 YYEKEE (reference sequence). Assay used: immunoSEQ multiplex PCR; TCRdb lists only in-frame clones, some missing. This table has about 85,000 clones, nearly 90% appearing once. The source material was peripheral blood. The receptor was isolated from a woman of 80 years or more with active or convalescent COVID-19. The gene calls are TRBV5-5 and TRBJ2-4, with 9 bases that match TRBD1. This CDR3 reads CASSQGDRVAKNIQYF. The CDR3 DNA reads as TGTGCCAGCAGCCAGGGGGACAGGGTTGCCAAAAACATTCAGTACTTC.